This note documents a single T cell receptor (beta chain) sequence. The data derive from a study of CD8+CD57+ T cells in acquired aplastic anemia. V was trimmed by 4 bases and J by 7 bases, leaving 11 bases between them. The CDR3 extends over 13 amino acids. Germline loops: CDR1 DFQATT, CDR2 SNEGSKA (reference sequence). Whoever was chosen for sequencing had shown CD8+CD57+ cell expansion by flow cytometry. Patients had received no therapy at the time of blood sampling. Investigators profiled TCR beta VDJ and CDR3 from genomic DNA template. TCRdb independently ran MiXCR on the reads; one entry per CDR3 protein. This table holds just over 450,000 distinct CDR3 sequences, around 30% found once.

Sequencing was carried out using sorted CD4+, CD8+, or CD8+CD57+ T cells (not recorded which) from PBMCs. The gene calls are TRBV20-1 and TRBJ1-6, with D possibly TRBD1 on 6 matching bases. This clonotype was obtained from a human donor with aplastic anemia. The CDR3 loop is CSATTGKNSPLHF. The CDR3 bases are TGCAGTGCTACAACAGGGAAGAATTCACCCCTCCACTTT.